The T cell receptor (beta chain) described here comes from a study of PD-1 blockade in classical Hodgkin lymphoma. TCRdb's copy holds only in-frame clones and misses some; the assay was immunoSEQ multiplex PCR. Of 19,000 or so clones in the sample, approximately 85% were seen once. Time point defined: cycle 4 day 1 (C4D1), after around six weeks of nivolumab. Every patient had relapsed following autologous stem cell transplantation, and cohorts differed in brentuximab vedotin exposure. Germline V gives CDR1 MNHEY, CDR2 SMNVEV (reference sequence). V lost 4 bases and J lost 5, with 5 bases in between. This CDR3 spans 12 amino acids.

This sample comprised peripheral blood mononuclear cells (PBMCs), obtained before the fourth cycle of nivolumab. V and J are TRBV27 and TRBJ2-2; either TRBD1 or TRBD2 may supply D (5 bases each). The TCR was taken from a human donor with classical Hodgkin lymphoma. CDR3 loop: CASSWGTGELFF. The DNA of the CDR3 is TGTGCCAGCAGTTGGGGGACCGGGGAGCTGTTTTTT.